This TCR beta chain is from a study of blood T cell repertoires in COVID-19. As for the study in general: Sites across the United States, Italy and Spain contributed samples from acute and convalescent COVID-19. Sample material is recorded as cDNA or gDNA derived from T cells, B-cell-depleted T cells, or PBMCs.

Original analysis: Amplifying reference gene primers gave estimates of nucleated cell counts. Sequencing used immunoSEQ multiplex PCR; TCRdb keeps in-frame clones, though not all of them. The V and J calls and the clone size are those of that table, but D and trimming were determined from the DNA. The sample lists approximately 110,000 clones; around 83% were seen once. Germline V gene sequence: CDR1 SGHVS, CDR2 FNYEAQ. The CDR3 contains 15 residues. The trim removed 0 bases at V and 2 bases at J, leaving 2 bases unmatched. The sequence was obtained from a man aged 35-49 years with acute or convalescent COVID-19. What was sequenced was peripheral blood. The chain uses TRBV7-6 and TRBJ2-3; TRBD1 agrees at 7 bases. This CDR3 is CASSLATGTTDTQYF. Written as DNA, the CDR3 is TGTGCCAGCAGCTTAGCGACAGGGACCACAGATACGCAGTATTTT.